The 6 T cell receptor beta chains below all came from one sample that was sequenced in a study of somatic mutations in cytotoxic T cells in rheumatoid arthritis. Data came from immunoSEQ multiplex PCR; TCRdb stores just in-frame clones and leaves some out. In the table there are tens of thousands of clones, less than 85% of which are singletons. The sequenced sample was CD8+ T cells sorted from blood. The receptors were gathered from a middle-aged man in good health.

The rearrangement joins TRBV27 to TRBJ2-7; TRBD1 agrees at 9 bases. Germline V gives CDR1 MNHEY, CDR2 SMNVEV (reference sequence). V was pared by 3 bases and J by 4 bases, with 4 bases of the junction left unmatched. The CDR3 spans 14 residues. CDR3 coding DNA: TGTGCCAGCAGTTTTGGACAGGGGCCTTACGAGCAGTACTTC. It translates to CASSFGQGPYEQYF.

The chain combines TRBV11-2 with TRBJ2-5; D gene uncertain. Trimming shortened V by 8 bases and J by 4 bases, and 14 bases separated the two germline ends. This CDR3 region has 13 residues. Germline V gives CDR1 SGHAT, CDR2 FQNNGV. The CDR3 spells CASAPVAGETQYF. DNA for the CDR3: TGTGCCAGCGCCCCCGTGGCTGGAGAGACCCAGTACTTC.

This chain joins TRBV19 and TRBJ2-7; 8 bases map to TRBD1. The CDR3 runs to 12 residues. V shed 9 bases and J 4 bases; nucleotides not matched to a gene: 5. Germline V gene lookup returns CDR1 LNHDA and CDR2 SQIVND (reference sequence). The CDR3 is CASGQGFYEQYF. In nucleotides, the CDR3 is TGTGCCAGCGGACAGGGTTTTTACGAGCAGTACTTC.

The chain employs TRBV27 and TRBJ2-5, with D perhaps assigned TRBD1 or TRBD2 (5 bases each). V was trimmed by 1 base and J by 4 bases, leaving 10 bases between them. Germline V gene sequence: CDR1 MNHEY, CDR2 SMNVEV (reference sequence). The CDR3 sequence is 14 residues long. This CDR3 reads CASSLLGAGETQYF. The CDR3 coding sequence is TGTGCCAGCAGTTTATTAGGGGCGGGAGAGACCCAGTACTTC.

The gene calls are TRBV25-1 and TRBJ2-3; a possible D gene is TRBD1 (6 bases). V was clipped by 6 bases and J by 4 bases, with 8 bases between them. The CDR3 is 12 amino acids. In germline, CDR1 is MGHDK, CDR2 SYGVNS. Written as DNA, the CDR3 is TGTGCCAGCAGGGCAGGGGCAGATACGCAGTATTTT. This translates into CASRAGADTQYF.

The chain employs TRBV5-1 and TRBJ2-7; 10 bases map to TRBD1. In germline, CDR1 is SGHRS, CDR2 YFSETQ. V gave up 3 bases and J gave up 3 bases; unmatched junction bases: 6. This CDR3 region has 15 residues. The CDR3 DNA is TGCGCCAGCAGCTCAGAACGGACAGGGGGCTACGAGCAGTACTTC. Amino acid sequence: CASSSERTGGYEQYF.